A single sample is the source of the 5 T cell receptor beta chains below, sequenced in a study of identical twins. TCRdb ran MiXCR on the 5' RACE reads and lists one entry per CDR3 protein. The sample has about 690,000 distinct CDR3 sequences, about 20% seen once. These data were likewise used in another study, on T cells expressing NK-cell markers.

Material: PBMCs. The receptor source for this set is a woman between 18 and 29 years old in good health.

This clonotype appeared a few times. The CDR3 DNA is TGTGCCAGCACGACAGGGGGCTCTAACACTGAAGCTTTCTTT. Amino acids: CASTTGGSNTEAFF. This chain joins TRBV12-3 or TRBV12-4 and TRBJ1-1; 10 bases are a match to TRBD1. V trimming: 7 bases; J trimming: 2 bases; junction bases outside the gene matches: 4. The CDR3 totals 14 residues.

This chain connects TRBV20-1 to TRBJ2-3, with 8 bases matching TRBD2. After removal of 4 bases from V and 1 base from J, the junction contained 4 bases not matched to a gene. CDR3 length: 14 amino acids. Looked up from germline, CDR1 is DFQATT and CDR2 is SNEGSKA (reference sequence). This CDR3 is CSAIRGGRTDTQYF. The CDR3 DNA sequence: TGCAGTGCTATCCGGGGGGGCCGCACAGATACGCAGTATTTT.

The chain has TRBV12-3 or TRBV12-4 and TRBJ2-4, with a possible D match to TRBD2 (5 bases). This CDR3 region has 13 residues. V lost 5 bases and J lost 7, with 12 bases in between. CDR3 amino acids: CASSVRTWNIQYF. The CDR3 DNA reads as TGTGCCAGCAGTGTACGGACTTGGAACATTCAGTACTTC.

This clonotype was counted only a few times. The chain has TRBV25-1 and TRBJ1-5; no clear D. Per the germline V gene, CDR1 is MGHDK and CDR2 is SYGVNS. Trimming left V 6 bases short and J 1 base short, with 7 bases between. The length of the CDR3 is 13 residues. CDR3 bases: TGTGCCAGCAGGGGTTCCAGCAATCAGCCCCAGCATTTT. This sequence encodes CASRGSSNQPQHF. Full variable domain (remainder filled in from reference TRBV25-1 and TRBJ1-5): EADIYQTPRYLVIGTGKKITLECSQTMGHDKMYWYQQDPGMELHLIHYSYGVNSTEKGDLSSESTVSRIRTEHFPLTLESARPSHTSQYLCASRGSSNQPQHFGDGTRLSIL.

This clonotype appeared a few times. This chain uses TRBV30 with TRBJ1-1; D is uncertain. Germline loops: CDR1 GTSNPN, CDR2 SVGIG (reference sequence). This CDR3 spans 13 amino acids. Deletions cut 2 bases from V and 1 base from J, with 8 bases between. Here the CDR3 DNA reads TGTGCCTGGAGTCTCGTCAAGAACACTGAAGCTTTCTTT. It yields the protein CAWSLVKNTEAFF.